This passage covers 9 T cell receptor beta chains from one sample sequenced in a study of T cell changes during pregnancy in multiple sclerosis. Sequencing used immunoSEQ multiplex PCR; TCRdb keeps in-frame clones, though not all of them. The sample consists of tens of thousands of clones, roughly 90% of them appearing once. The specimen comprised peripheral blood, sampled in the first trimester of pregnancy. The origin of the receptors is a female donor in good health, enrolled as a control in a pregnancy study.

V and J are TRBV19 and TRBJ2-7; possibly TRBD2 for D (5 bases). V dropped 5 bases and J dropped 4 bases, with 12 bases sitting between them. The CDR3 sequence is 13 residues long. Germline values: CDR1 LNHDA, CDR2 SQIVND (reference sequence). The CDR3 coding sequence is TGTGCCAGTAGTTCCAGTGGGGAGTACGAGCAGTACTTC. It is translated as CASSSSGEYEQYF.

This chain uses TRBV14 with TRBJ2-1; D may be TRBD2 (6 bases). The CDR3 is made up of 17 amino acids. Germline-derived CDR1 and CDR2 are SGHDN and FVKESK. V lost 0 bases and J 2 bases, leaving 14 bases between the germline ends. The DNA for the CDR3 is TGTGCCAGCAGCCAAGAGCGGGCGGGGCCACCCTACAATGAGCAGTTCTTC. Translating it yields CASSQERAGPPYNEQFF.

The CDR3 loop reads CASSFGSVDPVEQFF. CDR3 DNA sequence: TGCGCCAGCAGCTTCGGTAGCGTAGATCCCGTTGAGCAGTTCTTC. J is TRBJ2-1 and V is TRBV5-1; D is possibly TRBD2 (5 bases). The CDR3 runs to 15 residues. The germline gives CDR1 SGHRS, CDR2 YFSETQ. Trimming took off 2 bases at V and 9 bases at J, with 18 bases between the two ends.

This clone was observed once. CDR3 region: CAISDPRTSSVTDTQYF. CDR3 nucleotides: TGTGCCATCAGTGACCCCAGGACTAGCTCTGTCACAGATACGCAGTATTTT. The chain has TRBV10-3 and TRBJ2-3; 8 positions match TRBD2. V dropped 3 bases and J dropped 2; count of bases not matched to a gene: 10. Germline values: CDR1 ENHRY, CDR2 SYGVKD. The CDR3 totals 17 residues.

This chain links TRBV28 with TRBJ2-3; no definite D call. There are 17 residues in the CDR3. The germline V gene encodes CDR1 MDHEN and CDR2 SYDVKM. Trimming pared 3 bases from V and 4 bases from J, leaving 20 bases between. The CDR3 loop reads CASSFPPRAGEADTQYF. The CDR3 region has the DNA TGTGCCAGCAGTTTCCCTCCCCGAGCCGGAGAAGCAGATACGCAGTATTTT.

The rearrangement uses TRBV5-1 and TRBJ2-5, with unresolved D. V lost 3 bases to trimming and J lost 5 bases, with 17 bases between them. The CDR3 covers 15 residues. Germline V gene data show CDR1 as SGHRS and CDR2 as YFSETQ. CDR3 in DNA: TGCGCCAGCAGCTCGGTCGTGTCCGCCGGGGAGACCCAGTACTTC. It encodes CASSSVVSAGETQYF.

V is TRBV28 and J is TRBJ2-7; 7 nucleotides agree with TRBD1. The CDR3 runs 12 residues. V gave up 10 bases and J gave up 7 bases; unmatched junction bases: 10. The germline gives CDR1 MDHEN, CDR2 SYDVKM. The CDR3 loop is CAISQGPLEQYF. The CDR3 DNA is TGTGCCATTTCACAGGGGCCCCTGGAGCAGTACTTC.

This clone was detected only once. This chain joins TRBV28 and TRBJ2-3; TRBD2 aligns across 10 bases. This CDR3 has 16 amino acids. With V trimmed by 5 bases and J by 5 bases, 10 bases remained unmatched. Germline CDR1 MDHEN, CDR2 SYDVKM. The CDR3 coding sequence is TGTGCCAGCAGTAGAGGACTAGCGGATTTTAAAGATACGCAGTATTTT. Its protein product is CASSRGLADFKDTQYF.

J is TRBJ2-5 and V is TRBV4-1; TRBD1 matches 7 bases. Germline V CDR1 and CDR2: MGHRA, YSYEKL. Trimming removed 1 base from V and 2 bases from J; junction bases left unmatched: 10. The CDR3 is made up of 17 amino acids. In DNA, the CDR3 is TGCGCCAGCAGCCAAGGAGGGGCTGACAGGGTTCAAGAGACCCAGTACTTC. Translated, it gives CASSQGGADRVQETQYF.